This passage covers 3 T cell receptor beta chains from one sample sequenced in a study of siplizumab effects on memory and regulatory T cells (dated by TCRdb to the late 2010s). Library prep was done by the immunoSEQ multiplex PCR assay. As stored in TCRdb, this immuneACCESS dataset retains in-frame rearrangements with V and J assigned. A fraction of the clones does not appear; measured against another copy, unresolved V genes explain less than half of the discrepancy, and the remainder lacks a known reason. The sample records about 110,000 clones, roughly 92% of which are singletons. 1% to 1.5% of the sample lies in the top ten. The specimen sequenced was CD4+ T cells sorted from blood. The receptors here all came from a human donor in good health.

The V and J genes are TRBV5-1 and TRBJ2-2; TRBD1 agrees at 10 bases. V was pared by 6 bases and J by 5 bases, with 7 bases of the junction left unmatched. This CDR3 comprises 15 residues. Germline CDR1 and CDR2: SGHRS and YFSETQ. CDR3 in DNA: TGCGCCAGCAACCATAGACAGGGGGCTACCGGGGAGCTGTTTTTT. Protein: CASNHRQGATGELFF. Combining the CDR3 with reference TRBV5-1 and TRBJ2-2 gives the whole variable domain KAGVTQTPRYLIKTRGQQVTLSCSPISGHRSVSWYQQTPGQGLQFLFEYFSETQRNKGNFPGRFSGRQFSNSRSEMNVSTLELGDSALYLCASNHRQGATGELFFGEGSRLTVL.

The V gene is TRBV4-1, the J gene TRBJ2-7; maybe TRBD2 (7 bases). Trimming took off 3 bases at V and 2 bases at J, with 20 bases between the two ends. Germline CDR1 is MGHRA and CDR2 is YSYEKL. The CDR3 consists of 17 residues. The CDR3 DNA sequence: TGCGCCAGCAGCCACTCAACGGGGCGGGGGCGACCCTACGAGCAGTACTTC. Protein: CASSHSTGRGRPYEQYF.

This CDR3 is CAWGRDRGRRGGNEQFF. The CDR3 DNA reads as TGTGCCTGGGGCCGGGACAGGGGGCGCCGTGGTGGCAATGAGCAGTTCTTC. V and J are TRBV30 and TRBJ2-1, with TRBD1 identical over 12 bases. The junction had 14 bases not matched to a gene; V was cut back by 5 bases and J by 6 bases. The germline V gene has CDR1 GTSNPN and CDR2 SVGIG (reference sequence). The CDR3 spans 17 residues.